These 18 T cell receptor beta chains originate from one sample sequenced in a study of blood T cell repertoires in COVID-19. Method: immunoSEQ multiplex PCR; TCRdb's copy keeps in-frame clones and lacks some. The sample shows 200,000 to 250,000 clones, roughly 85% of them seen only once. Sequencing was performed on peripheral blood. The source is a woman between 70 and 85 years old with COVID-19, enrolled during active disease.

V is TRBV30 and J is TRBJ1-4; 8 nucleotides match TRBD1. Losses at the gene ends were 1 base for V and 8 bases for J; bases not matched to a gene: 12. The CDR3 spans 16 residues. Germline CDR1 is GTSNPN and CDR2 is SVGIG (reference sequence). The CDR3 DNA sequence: TGTGCCTGGAGTGACCTACCGCAGGGGGCTGAAGAAAAACTGTTTTTT. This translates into CAWSDLPQGAEEKLFF.

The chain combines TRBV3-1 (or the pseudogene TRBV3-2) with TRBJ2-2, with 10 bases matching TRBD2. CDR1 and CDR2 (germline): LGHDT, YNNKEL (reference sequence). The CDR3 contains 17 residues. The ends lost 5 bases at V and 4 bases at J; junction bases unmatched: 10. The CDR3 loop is CASSKYPSGSPTGELFF. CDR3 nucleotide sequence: TGTGCCAGCAGCAAGTACCCTAGCGGGAGTCCCACCGGGGAGCTGTTTTTT.

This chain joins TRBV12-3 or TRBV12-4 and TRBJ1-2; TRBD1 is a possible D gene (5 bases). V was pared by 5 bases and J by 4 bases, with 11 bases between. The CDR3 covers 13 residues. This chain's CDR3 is CASSGTQSYGYTF. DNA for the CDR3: TGTGCCAGCAGTGGGACTCAGAGCTATGGCTACACCTTC.

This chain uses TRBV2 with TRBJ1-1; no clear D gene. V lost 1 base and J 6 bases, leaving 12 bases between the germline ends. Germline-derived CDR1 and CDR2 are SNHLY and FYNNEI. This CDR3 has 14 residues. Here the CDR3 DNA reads TGTGCCAGCAGTGAAGGAGGCCGAGGAGCTGAAGCTTTCTTT. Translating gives CASSEGGRGAEAFF.

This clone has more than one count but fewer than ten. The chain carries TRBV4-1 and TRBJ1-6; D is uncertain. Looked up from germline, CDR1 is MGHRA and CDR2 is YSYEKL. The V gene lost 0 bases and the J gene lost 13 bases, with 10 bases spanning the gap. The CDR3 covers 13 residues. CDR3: CASSQEGRRPLHF. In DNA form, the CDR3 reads TGCGCCAGCAGCCAAGAGGGCCGGAGGCCCCTCCACTTT.

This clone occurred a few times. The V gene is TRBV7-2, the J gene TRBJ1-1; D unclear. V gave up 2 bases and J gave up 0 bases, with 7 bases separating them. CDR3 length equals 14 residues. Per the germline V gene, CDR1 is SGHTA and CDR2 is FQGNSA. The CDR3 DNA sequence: TGTGCCAGCAGCTTAACAGTATTGAACACTGAAGCTTTCTTT. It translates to CASSLTVLNTEAFF.

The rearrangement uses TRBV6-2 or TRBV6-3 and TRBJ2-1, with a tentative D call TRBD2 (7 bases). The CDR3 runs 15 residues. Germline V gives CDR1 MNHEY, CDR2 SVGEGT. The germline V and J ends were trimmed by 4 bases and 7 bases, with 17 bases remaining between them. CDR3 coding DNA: TGTGCCAGCAGTTCTCATGGGGGGGCCTGGAATGAGCAGTTCTTC. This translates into CASSSHGGAWNEQFF.

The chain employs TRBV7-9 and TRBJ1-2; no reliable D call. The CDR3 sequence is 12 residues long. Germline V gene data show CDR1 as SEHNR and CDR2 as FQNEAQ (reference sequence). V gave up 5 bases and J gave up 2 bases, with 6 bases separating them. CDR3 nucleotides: TGTGCCAGCAGCCAGGCGAACTATGGCTACACCTTC. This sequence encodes CASSQANYGYTF.

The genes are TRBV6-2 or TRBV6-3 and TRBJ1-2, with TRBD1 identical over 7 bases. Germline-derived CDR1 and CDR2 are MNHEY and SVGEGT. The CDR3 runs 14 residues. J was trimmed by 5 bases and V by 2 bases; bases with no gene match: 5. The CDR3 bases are TGTGCCAGCAGTTACGGGCAGACAGGGTATGGCTACACCTTC. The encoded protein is CASSYGQTGYGYTF.

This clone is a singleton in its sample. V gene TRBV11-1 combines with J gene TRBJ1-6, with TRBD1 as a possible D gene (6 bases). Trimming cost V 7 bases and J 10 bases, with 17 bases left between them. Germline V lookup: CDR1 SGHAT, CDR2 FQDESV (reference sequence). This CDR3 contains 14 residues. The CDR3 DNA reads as TGTGCCAGCAACGCACAGGGAAGGTACTCACCCCTCCACTTT. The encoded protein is CASNAQGRYSPLHF.

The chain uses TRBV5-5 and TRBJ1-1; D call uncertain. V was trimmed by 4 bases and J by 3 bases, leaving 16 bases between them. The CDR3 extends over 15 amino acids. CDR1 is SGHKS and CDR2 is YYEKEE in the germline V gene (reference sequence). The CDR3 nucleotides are TGTGCCAGCAGCCCAGGCACTTCGGGGTACACTGAAGCTTTCTTT. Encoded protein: CASSPGTSGYTEAFF.

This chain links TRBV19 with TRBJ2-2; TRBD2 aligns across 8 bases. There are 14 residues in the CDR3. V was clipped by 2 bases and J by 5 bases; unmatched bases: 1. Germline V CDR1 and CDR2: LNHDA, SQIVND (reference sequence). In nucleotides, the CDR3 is TGTGCCAGTAGTATAAGCGGGAGTACCGGGGAGCTGTTTTTT. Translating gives CASSISGSTGELFF.

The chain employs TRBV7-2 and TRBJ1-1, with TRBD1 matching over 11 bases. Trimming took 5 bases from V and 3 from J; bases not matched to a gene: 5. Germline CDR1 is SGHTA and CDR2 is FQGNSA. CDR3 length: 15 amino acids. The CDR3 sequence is CASSLRDRGYTEAFF. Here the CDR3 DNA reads TGTGCCAGCAGCCTCCGGGACAGGGGGTACACTGAAGCTTTCTTT.

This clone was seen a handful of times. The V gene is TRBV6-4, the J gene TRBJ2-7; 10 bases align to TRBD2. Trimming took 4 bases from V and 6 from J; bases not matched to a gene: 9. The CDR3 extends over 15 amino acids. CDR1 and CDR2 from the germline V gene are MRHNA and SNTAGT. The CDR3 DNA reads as TGTGCCAGCAGTGTTTGCACTAGCGGGAACTGCGAGCAGTACTTC. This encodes CASSVCTSGNCEQYF.

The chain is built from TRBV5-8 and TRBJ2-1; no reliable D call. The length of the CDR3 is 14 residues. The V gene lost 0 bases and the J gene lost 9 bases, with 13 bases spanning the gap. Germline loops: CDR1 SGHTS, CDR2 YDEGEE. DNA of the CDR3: TGTGCCAGCAGCTTGGGGCTAGGAAGGAGTGAGCAGTTCTTC. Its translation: CASSLGLGRSEQFF.

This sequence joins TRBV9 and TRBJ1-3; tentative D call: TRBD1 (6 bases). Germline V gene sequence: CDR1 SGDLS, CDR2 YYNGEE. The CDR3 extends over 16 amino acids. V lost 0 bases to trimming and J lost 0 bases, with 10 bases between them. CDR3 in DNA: TGTGCCAGCAGCGTAGGGGGGACATTCTCTGGAAACACCATATATTTT. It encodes CASSVGGTFSGNTIYF.

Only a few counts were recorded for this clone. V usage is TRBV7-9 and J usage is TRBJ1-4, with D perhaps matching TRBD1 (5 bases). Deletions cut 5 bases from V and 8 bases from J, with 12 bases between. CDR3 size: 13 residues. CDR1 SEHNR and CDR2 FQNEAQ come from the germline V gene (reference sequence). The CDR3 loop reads CASSGGDEEKLFF. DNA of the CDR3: TGTGCCAGCAGCGGAGGGGACGAGGAAAAACTGTTTTTT.

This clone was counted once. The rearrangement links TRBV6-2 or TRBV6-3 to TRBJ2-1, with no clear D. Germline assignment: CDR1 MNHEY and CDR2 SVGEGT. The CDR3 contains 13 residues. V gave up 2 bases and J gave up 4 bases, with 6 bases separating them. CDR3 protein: CASSYPGYNEQFF. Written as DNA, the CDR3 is TGTGCCAGCAGTTACCCCGGTTACAATGAGCAGTTCTTC.